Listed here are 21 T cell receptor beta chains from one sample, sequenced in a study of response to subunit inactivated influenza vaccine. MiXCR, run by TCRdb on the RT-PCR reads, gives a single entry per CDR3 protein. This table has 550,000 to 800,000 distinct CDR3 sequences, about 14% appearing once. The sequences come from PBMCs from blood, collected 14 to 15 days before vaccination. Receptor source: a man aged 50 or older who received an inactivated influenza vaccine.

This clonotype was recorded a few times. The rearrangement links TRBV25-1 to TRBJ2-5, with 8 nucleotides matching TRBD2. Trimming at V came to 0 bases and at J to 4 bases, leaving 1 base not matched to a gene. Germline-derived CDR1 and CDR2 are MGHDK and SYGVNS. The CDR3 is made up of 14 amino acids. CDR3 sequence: CASSEYGGGETQYF. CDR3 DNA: TGTGCCAGCAGTGAATACGGGGGGGGAGAGACCCAGTACTTC.

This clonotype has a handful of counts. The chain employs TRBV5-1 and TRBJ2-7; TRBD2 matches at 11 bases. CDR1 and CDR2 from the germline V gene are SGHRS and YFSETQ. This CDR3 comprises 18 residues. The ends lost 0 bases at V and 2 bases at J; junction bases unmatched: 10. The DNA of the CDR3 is TGCGCCAGCAGCTTGGCCTTCACTAGCGGGGGCCGACCCTACGAGCAGTACTTC. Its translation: CASSLAFTSGGRPYEQYF.

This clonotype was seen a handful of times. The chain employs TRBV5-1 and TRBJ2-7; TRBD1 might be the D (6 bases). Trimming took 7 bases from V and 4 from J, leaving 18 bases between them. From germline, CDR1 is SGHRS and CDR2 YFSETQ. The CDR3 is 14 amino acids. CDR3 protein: CASCPGTLSYEQYF. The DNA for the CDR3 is TGCGCCAGCTGCCCCGGGACACTTTCTTACGAGCAGTACTTC.

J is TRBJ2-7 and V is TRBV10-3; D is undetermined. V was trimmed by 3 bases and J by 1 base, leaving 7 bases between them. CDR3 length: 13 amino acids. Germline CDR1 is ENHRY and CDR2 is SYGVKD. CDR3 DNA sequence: TGTGCCATCAGTGACAGTTCGTCCTACGAGCAGTACTTC. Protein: CAISDSSSYEQYF.

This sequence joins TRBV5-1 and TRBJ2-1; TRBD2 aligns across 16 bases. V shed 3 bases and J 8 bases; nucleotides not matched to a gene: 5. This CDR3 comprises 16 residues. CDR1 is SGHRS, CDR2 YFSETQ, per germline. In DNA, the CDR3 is TGCGCCAGCAGCTGGGGACTAGCGGGGGGGATAGATGAGCAGTTCTTC. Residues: CASSWGLAGGIDEQFF.

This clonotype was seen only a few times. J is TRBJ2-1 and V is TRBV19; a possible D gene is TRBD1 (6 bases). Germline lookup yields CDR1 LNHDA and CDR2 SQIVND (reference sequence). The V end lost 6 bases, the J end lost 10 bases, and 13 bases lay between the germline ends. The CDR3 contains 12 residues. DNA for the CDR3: TGTGCCAGTAGACCCAATAGGGGGGAGCAGTTCTTC. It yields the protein CASRPNRGEQFF.

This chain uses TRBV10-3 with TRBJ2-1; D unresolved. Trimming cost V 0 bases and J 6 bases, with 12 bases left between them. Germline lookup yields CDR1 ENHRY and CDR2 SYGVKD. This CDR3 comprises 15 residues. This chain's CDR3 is CAISESGLITNEQFF. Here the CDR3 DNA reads TGTGCCATCAGTGAGTCTGGGCTTATCACCAATGAGCAGTTCTTC.

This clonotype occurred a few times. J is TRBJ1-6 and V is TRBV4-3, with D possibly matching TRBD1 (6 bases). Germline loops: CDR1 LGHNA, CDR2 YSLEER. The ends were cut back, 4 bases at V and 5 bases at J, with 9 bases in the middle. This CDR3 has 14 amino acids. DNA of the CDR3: TGCGCCAGCAGCCTCACAGGGAATAATTCACCCCTCCACTTT. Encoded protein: CASSLTGNNSPLHF.

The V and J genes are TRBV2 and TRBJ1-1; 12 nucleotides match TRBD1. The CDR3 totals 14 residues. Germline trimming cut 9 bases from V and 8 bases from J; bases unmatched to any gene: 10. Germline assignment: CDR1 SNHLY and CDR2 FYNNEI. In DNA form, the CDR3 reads TGTGCCAGTGCCCAGGGGACAGGGGGCATGGAAGCTTTCTTT. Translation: CASAQGTGGMEAFF.

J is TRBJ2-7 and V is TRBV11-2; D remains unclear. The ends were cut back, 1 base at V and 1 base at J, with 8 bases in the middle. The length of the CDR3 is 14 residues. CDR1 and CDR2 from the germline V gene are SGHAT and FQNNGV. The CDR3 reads CASSLVTASYEQYF. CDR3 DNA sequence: TGTGCCAGCAGCTTAGTTACGGCATCCTACGAGCAGTACTTC.

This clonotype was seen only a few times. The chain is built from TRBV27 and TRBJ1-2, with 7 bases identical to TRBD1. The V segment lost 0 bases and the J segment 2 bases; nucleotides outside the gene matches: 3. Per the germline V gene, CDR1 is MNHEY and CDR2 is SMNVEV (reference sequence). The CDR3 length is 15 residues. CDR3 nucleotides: TGTGCCAGCAGTTTATCCAGGGACAGAAACTATGGCTACACCTTC. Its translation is CASSLSRDRNYGYTF.

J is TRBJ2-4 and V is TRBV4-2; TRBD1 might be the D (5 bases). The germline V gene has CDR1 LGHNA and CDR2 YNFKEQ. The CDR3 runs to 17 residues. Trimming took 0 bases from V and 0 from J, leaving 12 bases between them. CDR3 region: CASSQDQGLGAKNIQYF. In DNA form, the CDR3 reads TGTGCCAGCAGCCAAGATCAGGGTTTGGGAGCCAAAAACATTCAGTACTTC.

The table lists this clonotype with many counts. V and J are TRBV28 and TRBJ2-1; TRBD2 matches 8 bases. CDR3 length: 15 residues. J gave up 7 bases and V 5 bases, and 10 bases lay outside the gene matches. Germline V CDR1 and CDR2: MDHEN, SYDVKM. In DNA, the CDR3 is TGTGCCAGCAGTCGAGGGACACCGGGAGGGAATGAGCAGTTCTTC. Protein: CASSRGTPGGNEQFF.

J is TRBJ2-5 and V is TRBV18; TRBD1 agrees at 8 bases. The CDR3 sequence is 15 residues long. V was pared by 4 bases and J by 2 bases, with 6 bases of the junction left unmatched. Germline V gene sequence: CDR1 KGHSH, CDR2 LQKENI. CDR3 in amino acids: CASSLRTGQQETQYF. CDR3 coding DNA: TGTGCCAGCTCACTGCGGACAGGGCAACAAGAGACCCAGTACTTC.

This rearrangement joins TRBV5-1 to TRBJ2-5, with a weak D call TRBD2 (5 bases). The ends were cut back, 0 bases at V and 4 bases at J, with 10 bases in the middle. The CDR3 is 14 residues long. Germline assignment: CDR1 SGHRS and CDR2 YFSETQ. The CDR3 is CASSLGARGETQYF. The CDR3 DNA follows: TGCGCCAGCAGCTTGGGGGCACGGGGAGAGACCCAGTACTTC.

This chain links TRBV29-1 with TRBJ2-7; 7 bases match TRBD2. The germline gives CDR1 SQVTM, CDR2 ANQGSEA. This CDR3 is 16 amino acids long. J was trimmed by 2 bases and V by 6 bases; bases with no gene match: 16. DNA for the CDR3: TGCAGCGTCGTAAAAGTTCCCCAAGCGGGAACCTACGAGCAGTACTTC. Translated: CSVVKVPQAGTYEQYF.

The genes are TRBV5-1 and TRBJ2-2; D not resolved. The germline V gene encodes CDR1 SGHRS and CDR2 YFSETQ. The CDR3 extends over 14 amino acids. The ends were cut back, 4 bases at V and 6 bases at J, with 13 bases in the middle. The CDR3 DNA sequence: TGCGCCAGCAGCCCCCTGGGCTCCGCCGGGGAGCTGTTTTTT. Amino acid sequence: CASSPLGSAGELFF.

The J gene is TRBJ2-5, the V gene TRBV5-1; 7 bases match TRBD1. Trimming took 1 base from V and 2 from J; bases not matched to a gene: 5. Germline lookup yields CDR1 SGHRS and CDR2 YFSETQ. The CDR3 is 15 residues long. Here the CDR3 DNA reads TGCGCCAGCAGCTTGCCCCAGGGGGTTCAAGAGACCCAGTACTTC. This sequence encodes CASSLPQGVQETQYF. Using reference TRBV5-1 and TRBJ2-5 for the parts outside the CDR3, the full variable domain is KAGVTQTPRYLIKTRGQQVTLSCSPISGHRSVSWYQQTPGQGLQFLFEYFSETQRNKGNFPGRFSGRQFSNSRSEMNVSTLELGDSALYLCASSLPQGVQETQYFGPGTRLLVL.

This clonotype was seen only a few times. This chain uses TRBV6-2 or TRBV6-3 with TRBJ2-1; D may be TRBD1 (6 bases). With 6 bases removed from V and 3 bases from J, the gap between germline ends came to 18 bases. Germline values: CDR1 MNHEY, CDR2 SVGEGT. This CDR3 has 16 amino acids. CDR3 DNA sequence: TGTGCCAGCAGCCCTCCAACAGGGAGACTCTACAATGAGCAGTTCTTC. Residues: CASSPPTGRLYNEQFF.

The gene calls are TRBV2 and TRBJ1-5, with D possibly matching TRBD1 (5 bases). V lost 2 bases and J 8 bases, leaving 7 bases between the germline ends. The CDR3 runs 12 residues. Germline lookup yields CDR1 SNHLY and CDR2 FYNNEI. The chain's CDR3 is CASSEQGKPQHF. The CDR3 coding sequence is TGTGCCAGCAGTGAACAGGGCAAGCCCCAGCATTTT. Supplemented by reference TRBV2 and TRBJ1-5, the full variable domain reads EPEVTQTPSHQVTQMGQEVILRCVPISNHLYFYWYRQILGQKVEFLVSFYNNEISEKSEIFDDQFSVERPDGSNFTLKIRSTKLEDSAMYFCASSEQGKPQHFGDGTRLSIL.

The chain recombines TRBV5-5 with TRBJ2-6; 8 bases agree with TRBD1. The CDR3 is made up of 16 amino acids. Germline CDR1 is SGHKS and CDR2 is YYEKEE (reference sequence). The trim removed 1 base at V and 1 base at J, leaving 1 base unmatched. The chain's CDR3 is CASSLTGGSGANVLTF. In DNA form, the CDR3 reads TGTGCCAGCAGCTTGACAGGGGGATCTGGGGCCAACGTCCTGACTTTC.